This T cell receptor beta chain was identified during a study of blood T cell repertoires in COVID-19. Study as a whole: Researchers got acute and convalescent COVID-19 samples from the United States, Italy and Spain.

Only in-frame clones appear in the TCRdb table, and some are missing; sequencing was by immunoSEQ multiplex PCR. The sample lists approximately 53,000 clones; approximately 88% were seen once. The CDR3 is made up of 16 amino acids. Trimming took off 3 bases at V and 0 bases at J, with 12 bases between the two ends. Germline values: CDR1 SGHTA, CDR2 FQGTGA. Sequences were obtained from peripheral blood. This rearrangement joins TRBV7-3 to TRBJ2-1, with a possible D match to TRBD2 (6 bases). This clonotype originated in a human donor in a cohort sampled during active COVID-19. This CDR3 reads CASSFRTTSSYNEQFF. The DNA of the CDR3 is TGTGCCAGCAGCTTCCGGACGACTAGCTCCTACAATGAGCAGTTCTTC.